This T cell receptor (beta chain) originates from a study of T-cell reconstitution after alpha-beta-depleted transplantation in children. Whole-study results and caveats: Surviving recipient T cells and thymic progenitors underlay high day-60 TCRbeta diversity in some patients.

Germline V lookup: CDR1 MGHRA, CDR2 YSYEKL. Between the trimmed V and J ends, which lost 0 bases and 5 bases, there was a span of 14 bases. The CDR3 is made up of 16 amino acids. For TCRbeta, the library was prepared with unique molecular identifiers. Using its own MiXCR run on the PCR reads, TCRdb lists one record per CDR3 protein. The sample carries some 440,000 distinct CDR3 sequences, under 20% recorded once. Comments on this clonotype: Its antigen is undetermined.

The TCR comes from a boy in the first two years of life who had a stem cell transplant for Wiskott-Aldrich syndrome, so the T cells may come from the graft donor. The sequences come from PBMCs, mostly from graft donor cells, collected 360 days after TCRalphabeta/CD19-depleted stem cell transplant. The V call is TRBV4-1, the J call TRBJ2-1, with no clear D. The CDR3 loop reads CASSQDAAERHNEQFF. CDR3 DNA: TGCGCCAGCAGCCAAGATGCGGCAGAAAGGCACAATGAGCAGTTCTTC.